These T cell receptor beta chains were read from a single sample in a study of response to subunit inactivated influenza vaccine. TCRdb analysed the RT-PCR reads with MiXCR anew, one entry per CDR3 protein. Among roughly 760,000 distinct CDR3 sequences, around 20% were seen once, and the ten largest hold roughly a tenth. Sample: PBMCs from blood, taken roughly 5 days after vaccination. Source of these receptors: a man aged 50 to 59 who received an inactivated influenza vaccine. Both conserved end residues are part of each CDR3. D genes are given only for firm matches.

TRBJ2-5 - TRBV5-5 CASSLSGVSQETQYF
TRBJ2-5 TRBD1 TRBV28 CASSIRQGRTGLLETQYF
TRBJ2-7 - TRBV10-3 CAITGDSYYEQYF
TRBJ2-1 - TRBV30 CAWSVGQGRNEQFF
TRBJ2-7 - TRBV12-3/TRBV12-4 CASSLRPTETYEQYF
TRBJ2-5 - TRBV12-3/TRBV12-4 CASSFKGGGIQETQYF
TRBJ1-2 - TRBV12-3/TRBV12-4 CASSKSDYGYTF
TRBJ1-1 - TRBV6-5 CASSYNPGTPNTEAFF
TRBJ2-1 - TRBV6-5 CASSYGRSSYNEQFF
TRBJ2-6 - TRBV19 CASATTSGANVLTF
TRBJ2-1 TRBD2 TRBV20-1 CSARVREANQFF
TRBJ2-1 - TRBV4-2 CASSQEPQGMEQFF
TRBJ2-2 - TRBV7-2 CASSPLYSGELFF
TRBJ2-3 - TRBV28 CASSLVSAGPSTDTQYF
TRBJ1-1 - TRBV12-3/TRBV12-4 CASTIQGMNTEAFF
TRBJ1-4 - TRBV28 CASAGRVREKLFF
TRBJ2-5 TRBD2 TRBV2 CASNLWGGSETQYF
TRBJ1-2 - TRBV15 CATSRAKKAGYTF
TRBJ2-5 - TRBV20-1 CSAKLAQVLQETQYF
TRBJ1-6 - TRBV10-3 CAISGPNSPLHF
TRBJ1-5 TRBD1 TRBV2 CASRTGDNGNQPQHF
TRBJ2-4 - TRBV20-1 CSARDWAAGQKKNIQYF
TRBJ1-5 - TRBV5-1 CASRAGRNNSNQPQHF
TRBJ1-1 TRBD1 TRBV11-2 CASSFQGQRNTEAFF
TRBJ2-7 TRBD1 TRBV6-5 CASSSGTGGPLTLSYEQYF
TRBJ2-7 - TRBV12-3/TRBV12-4 CASSTGPVREQYF
TRBJ2-7 TRBD2 TRBV20-1 CSASRASGKSSYEQYF
TRBJ1-1 TRBD1 TRBV20-1 CSARQGGGTEAFF
TRBJ2-1 TRBD2 TRBV4-2 CASSQGTSGGFYNEQFF
TRBJ2-7 TRBD2 TRBV6-1 CASSGPVAGGPKAYEQYF
TRBJ2-5 - TRBV5-1 CASSLVSDSATQYF
TRBJ2-7 - TRBV5-1 CASSYLRESYEQYF
TRBJ1-1 - TRBV28 CASSWGIMNTEAFF
TRBJ2-7 - TRBV12-3/TRBV12-4 CASSTGIIDHEQYF
TRBJ2-7 TRBD1 TRBV12-3/TRBV12-4 CASGSGTGLEQYF
TRBJ2-1 TRBD2 TRBV5-6 CASSLLTTGAGAEKQFF
TRBJ2-7 - TRBV3-1 CASTPGGYEQYF
TRBJ1-1 - TRBV7-2 CASSLVRGGGSEAFF
TRBJ2-1 TRBD2 TRBV5-1 CASSSLTSGDNEQFF
TRBJ2-7 TRBD1 TRBV27 CASTPSTGQGVSEQYF
TRBJ2-7 TRBD2 TRBV10-1 CASRRDTSEGSYEQYF
TRBJ2-7 - TRBV12-3/TRBV12-4 CASSPSPGGLSSYEQYF
TRBJ2-7 TRBD1 TRBV27 CASSYDRVLQYF
TRBJ2-7 - TRBV10-3 CAITAGRPYEQYF
TRBJ1-2 TRBD1 TRBV20-1 CSAKGQGDGYTF
TRBJ2-7 TRBD2 TRBV7-9 CASSGTGTIHHEQYF